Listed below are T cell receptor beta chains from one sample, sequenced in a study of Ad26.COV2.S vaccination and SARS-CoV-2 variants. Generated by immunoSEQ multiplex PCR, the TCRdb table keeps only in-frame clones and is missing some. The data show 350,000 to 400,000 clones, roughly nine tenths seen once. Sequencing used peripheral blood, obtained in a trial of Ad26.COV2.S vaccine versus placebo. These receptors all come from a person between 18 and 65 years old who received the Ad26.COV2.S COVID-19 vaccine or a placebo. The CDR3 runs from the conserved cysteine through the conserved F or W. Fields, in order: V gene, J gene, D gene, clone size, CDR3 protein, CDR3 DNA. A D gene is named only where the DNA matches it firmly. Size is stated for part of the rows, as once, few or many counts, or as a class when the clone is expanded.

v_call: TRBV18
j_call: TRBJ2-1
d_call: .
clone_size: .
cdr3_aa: CASSFDRRDEQFF
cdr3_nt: TGTGCCAGCTCCTTCGACAGGCGCGATGAGCAGTTCTTC

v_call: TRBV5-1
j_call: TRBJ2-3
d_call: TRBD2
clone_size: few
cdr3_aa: CASSHPPLSSGGGDTQYF
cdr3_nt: TGCGCCAGCAGCCACCCCCCTCTTAGTAGCGGGGGTGGAGATACGCAGTATTTT

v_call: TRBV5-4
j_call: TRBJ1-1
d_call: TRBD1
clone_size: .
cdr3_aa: CASSLPQGAGTEAFF
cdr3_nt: TGTGCCAGCAGCCTACCACAGGGGGCAGGAACTGAAGCTTTCTTT

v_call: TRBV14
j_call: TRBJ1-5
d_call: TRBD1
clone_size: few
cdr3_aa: CASSHGTGGRDNQPQHF
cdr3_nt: TGTGCCAGCAGCCATGGGACAGGGGGAAGGGACAATCAGCCCCAGCATTTT

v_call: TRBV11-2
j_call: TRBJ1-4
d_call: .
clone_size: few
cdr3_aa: CASGGGGEKLFF
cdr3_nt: TGTGCCAGCGGGGGGGGCGGAGAAAAACTGTTTTTT

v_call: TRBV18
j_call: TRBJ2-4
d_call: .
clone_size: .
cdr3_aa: CASSPPYGLGNIQYF
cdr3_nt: TGTGCCAGCTCACCACCCTACGGCCTGGGAAACATTCAGTACTTC

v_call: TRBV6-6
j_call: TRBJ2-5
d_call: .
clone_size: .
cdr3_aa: CASSYKVRETQYF
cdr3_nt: TGTGCCAGCAGTTACAAAGTGCGGGAGACCCAGTACTTC

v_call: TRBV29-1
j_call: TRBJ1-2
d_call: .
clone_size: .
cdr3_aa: CSVYDRSHGYTF
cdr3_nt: TGCAGCGTTTACGACAGATCGCATGGCTACACCTTC

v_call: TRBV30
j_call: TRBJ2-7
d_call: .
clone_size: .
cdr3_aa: CAWKKGLGEQYF
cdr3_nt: TGTGCCTGGAAAAAGGGCCTAGGCGAGCAGTACTTC

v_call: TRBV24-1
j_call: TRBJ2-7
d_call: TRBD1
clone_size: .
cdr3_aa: CATSDKPSDRGGEQYF
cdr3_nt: TGTGCCACCAGTGACAAACCGTCGGACAGGGGGGGGGAGCAGTACTTC

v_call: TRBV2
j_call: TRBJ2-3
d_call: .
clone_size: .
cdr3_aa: CASSVPSTDTQYF
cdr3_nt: TGTGCCAGCAGTGTCCCTAGCACAGATACGCAGTATTTT

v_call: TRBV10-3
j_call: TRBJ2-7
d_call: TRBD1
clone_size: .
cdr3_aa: CAIRRGQGGTYEQYF
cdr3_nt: TGTGCCATCAGAAGGGGACAGGGAGGCACCTACGAGCAGTACTTC

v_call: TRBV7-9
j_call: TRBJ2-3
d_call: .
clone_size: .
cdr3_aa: CASSLYGSTDTQYF
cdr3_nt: TGTGCCAGCAGCTTATACGGGAGCACAGATACGCAGTATTTT

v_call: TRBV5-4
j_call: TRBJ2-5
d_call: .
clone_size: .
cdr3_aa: CASSPTGYGETQYF
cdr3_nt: TGTGCCAGCAGCCCCACAGGGTACGGAGAGACCCAGTACTTC

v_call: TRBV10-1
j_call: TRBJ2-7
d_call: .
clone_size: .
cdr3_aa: CASVSRLSLPGQKSYEQYF
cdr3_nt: TGCGCCAGCGTATCACGACTCTCCCTACCGGGACAAAAGTCCTACGAGCAGTACTTC

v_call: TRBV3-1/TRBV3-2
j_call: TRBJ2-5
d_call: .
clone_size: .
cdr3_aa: CASSRQVQETQYF
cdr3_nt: TGTGCCAGCAGCCGACAGGTCCAAGAGACCCAGTACTTC

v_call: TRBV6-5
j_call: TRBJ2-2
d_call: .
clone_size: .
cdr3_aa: CASRHLPRDSGELFF
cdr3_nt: TGTGCCAGCAGGCACCTTCCTCGGGACTCTGGGGAGCTGTTTTTT

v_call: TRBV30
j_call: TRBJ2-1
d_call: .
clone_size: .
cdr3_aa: CAWSVTTRGEQFF
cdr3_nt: TGTGCCTGGAGTGTAACTACCCGGGGTGAGCAGTTCTTC

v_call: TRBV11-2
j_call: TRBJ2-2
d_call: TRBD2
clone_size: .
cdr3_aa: CASSRWTSGVAAGELFF
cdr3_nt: TGTGCCAGCAGCAGATGGACTAGCGGGGTTGCGGCCGGGGAGCTGTTTTTT

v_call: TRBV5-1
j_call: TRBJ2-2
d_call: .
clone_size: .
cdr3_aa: CASSLGSANTGELFF
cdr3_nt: TGCGCCAGCAGCTTGGGCAGCGCGAACACCGGGGAGCTGTTTTTT

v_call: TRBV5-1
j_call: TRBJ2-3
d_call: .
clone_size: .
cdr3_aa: CASSFYGDTQYF
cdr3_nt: TGCGCCAGCAGCTTTTACGGGGATACGCAGTATTTT

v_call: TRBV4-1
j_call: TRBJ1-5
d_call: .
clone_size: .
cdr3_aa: CASSREGAWPQHF
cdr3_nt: TGCGCCAGCAGCCGAGAAGGCGCCTGGCCCCAGCATTTT

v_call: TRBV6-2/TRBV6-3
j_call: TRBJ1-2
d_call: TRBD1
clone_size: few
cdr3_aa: CASSPGAGGDDYGYTF
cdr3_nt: TGTGCCAGCAGCCCTGGGGCAGGGGGCGATGACTATGGCTACACCTTC

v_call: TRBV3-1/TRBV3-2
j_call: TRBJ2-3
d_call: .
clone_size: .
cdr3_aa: CASSRTRGGRAFTDTQYF
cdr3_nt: TGTGCCAGCAGCCGGACCAGGGGGGGCCGGGCTTTCACAGATACGCAGTATTTT

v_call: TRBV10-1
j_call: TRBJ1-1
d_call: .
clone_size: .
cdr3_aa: CASSEDPNTEAFF
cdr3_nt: TGCGCCAGCAGTGAAGATCCGAACACTGAAGCTTTCTTT

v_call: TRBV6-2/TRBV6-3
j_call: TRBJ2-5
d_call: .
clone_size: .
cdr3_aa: CASSYPGAYQETQYF
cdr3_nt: TGTGCCAGCAGTTACCCGGGGGCGTACCAAGAGACCCAGTACTTC

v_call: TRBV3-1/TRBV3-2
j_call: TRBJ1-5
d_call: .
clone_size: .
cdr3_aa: CASSRDTRVQPQHF
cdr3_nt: TGTGCCAGCAGCCGGGACACCCGGGTTCAGCCCCAGCATTTT

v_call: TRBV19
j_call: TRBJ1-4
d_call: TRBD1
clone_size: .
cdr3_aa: CASSIGTATNEKLFF
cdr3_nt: TGTGCCAGTAGTATCGGGACAGCAACTAATGAAAAACTGTTTTTT

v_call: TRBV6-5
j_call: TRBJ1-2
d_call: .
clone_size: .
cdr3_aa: CASSPGPTWDGYTF
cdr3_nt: TGTGCCAGCAGTCCCGGACCTACCTGGGATGGCTACACCTTC

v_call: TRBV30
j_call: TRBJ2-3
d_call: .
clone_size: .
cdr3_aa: CAWSTGDTQYF
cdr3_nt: TGTGCCTGGAGTACAGGGGATACGCAGTATTTT

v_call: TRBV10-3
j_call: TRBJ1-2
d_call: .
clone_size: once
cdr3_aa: CAISESISTSRDGYTF
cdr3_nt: TGTGCCATCAGTGAGTCGATAAGTACGAGCAGGGACGGCTACACCTTC

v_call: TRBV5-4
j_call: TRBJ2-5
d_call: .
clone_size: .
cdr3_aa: CASSFGGLAPLYF
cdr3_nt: TGTGCCAGCAGCTTTGGGGGTCTGGCTCCTCTGTACTTC

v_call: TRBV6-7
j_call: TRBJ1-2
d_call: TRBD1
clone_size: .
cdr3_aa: CASSYPQPGQNYGYTF
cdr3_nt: TGTGCCAGCAGTTACCCCCAACCGGGACAGAACTATGGCTACACCTTC

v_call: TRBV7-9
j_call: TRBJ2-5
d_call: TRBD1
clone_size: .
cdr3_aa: CASSSTGIETQYF
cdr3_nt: TGTGCCAGCAGCTCGACAGGGATTGAGACCCAGTACTTC

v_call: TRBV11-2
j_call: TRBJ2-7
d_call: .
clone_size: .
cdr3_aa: CASSLLDEQYF
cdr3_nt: TGTGCCAGCAGCTTATTGGACGAGCAGTACTTC

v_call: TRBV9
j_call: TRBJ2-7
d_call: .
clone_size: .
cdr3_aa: CASSVADSYEQYF
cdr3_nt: TGTGCCAGCAGCGTAGCAGATAGCTACGAGCAGTACTTC

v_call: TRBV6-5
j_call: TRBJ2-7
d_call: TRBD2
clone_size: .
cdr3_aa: CASRLAGLSGEQYF
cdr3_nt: TGTGCCAGCCGACTAGCGGGGCTGAGTGGCGAGCAGTACTTC

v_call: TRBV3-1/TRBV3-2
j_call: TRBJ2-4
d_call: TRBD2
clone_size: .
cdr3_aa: CASSQGGGDGNIQYF
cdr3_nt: TGTGCCAGCAGCCAGGGCGGGGGGGATGGAAACATTCAGTACTTC

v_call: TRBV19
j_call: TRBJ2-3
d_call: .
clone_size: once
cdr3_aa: CASGSDLGYTDTQYF
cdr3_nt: TGTGCCAGTGGATCAGACCTTGGGTACACAGATACGCAGTATTTT

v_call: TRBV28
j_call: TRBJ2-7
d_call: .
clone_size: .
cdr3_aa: CASSFRYEQYF
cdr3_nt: TGTGCCAGCAGTTTCCGGTACGAGCAGTACTTC

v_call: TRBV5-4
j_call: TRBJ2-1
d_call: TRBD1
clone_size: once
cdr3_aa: CASSLLGQGGNEQFF
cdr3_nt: TGTGCCAGCAGCTTGTTGGGACAGGGAGGTAATGAGCAGTTCTTC

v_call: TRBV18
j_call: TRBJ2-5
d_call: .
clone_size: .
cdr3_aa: CASSPINNQETQYF
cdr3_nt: TGTGCCAGCTCACCAATCAATAACCAAGAGACCCAGTACTTC

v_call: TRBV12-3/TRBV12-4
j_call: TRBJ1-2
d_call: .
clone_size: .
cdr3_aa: CASSLAPYGYTF
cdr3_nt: TGTGCCAGCAGTTTAGCGCCCTATGGCTACACCTTC

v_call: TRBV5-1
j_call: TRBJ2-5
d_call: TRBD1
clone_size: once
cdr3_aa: CASSNPGTGRQETQYF
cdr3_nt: TGCGCCAGCAGCAACCCCGGGACAGGGCGCCAAGAGACCCAGTACTTC

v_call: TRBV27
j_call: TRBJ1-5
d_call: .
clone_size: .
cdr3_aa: CASSLFMGIGNQPQHF
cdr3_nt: TGTGCCAGCAGTTTATTTATGGGGATAGGCAATCAGCCCCAGCATTTT

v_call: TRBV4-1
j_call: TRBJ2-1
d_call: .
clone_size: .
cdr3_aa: CASSQGRSSYNEQFF
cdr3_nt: TGCGCCAGCAGCCAAGGGCGCTCCTCCTACAATGAGCAGTTCTTC

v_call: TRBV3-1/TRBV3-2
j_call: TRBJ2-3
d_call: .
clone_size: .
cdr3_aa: CASSHGTTNTQYF
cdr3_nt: TGTGCCAGCAGCCACGGGACCACTAATACGCAGTATTTT

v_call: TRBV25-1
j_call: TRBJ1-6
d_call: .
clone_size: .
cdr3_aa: CASGRRDNNSPLHF
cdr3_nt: TGTGCCAGCGGCAGACGGGACAATAATTCACCCCTCCACTTT

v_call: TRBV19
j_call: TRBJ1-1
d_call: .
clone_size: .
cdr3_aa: CASSLGTATSNTEAFF
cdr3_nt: TGTGCCAGTAGTCTTGGGACGGCGACCTCGAACACTGAAGCTTTCTTT

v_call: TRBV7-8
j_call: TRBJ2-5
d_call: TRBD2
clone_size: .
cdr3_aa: CASSAGRVQETQYF
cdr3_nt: TGTGCCAGCAGCGCAGGGAGGGTCCAAGAGACCCAGTACTTC

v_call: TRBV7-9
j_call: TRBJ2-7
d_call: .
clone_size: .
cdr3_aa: CASSQVTGSHEQYF
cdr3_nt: TGTGCCAGCAGCCAAGTTACAGGGTCCCACGAGCAGTACTTC

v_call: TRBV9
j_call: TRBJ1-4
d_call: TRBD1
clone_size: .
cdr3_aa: CASSVATGGNEKLFF
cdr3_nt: TGTGCCAGCAGCGTAGCGACAGGGGGTAATGAAAAACTGTTTTTT

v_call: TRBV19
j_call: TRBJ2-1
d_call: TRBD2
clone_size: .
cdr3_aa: CASSITSGGADEQFF
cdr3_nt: TGTGCCAGTAGTATTACTAGCGGGGGGGCCGATGAGCAGTTCTTC